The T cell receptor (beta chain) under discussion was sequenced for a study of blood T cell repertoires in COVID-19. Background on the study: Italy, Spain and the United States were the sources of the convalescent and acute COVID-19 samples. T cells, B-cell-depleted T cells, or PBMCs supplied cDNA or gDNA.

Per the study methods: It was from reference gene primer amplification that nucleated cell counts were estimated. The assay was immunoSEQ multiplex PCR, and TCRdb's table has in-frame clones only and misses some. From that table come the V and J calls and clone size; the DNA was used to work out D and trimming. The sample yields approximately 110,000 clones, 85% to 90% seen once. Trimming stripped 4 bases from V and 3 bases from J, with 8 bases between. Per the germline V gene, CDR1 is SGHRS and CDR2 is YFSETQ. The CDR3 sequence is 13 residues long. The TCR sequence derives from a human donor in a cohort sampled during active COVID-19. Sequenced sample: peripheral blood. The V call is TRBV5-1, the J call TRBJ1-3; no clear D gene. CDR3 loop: CASSTGRGNTIYF. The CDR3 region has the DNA TGCGCCAGCAGCACTGGTCGTGGAAACACCATATATTTT.